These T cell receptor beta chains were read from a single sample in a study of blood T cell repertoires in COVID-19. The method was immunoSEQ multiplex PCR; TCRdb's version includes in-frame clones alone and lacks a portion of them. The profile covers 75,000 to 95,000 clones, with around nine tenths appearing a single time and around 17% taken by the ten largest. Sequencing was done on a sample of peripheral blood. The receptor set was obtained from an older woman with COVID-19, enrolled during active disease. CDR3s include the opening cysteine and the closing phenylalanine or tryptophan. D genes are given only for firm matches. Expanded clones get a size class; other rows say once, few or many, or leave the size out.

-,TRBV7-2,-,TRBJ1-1,TGTGCCAGCAGCTTAGAACAGGGTGGGACTGAAGCTTTCTTT,CASSLEQGGTEAFF
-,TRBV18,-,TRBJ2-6,TGTGCCAGCTCACCCCCTCTAGTAAGCTCTGGGGCCAACGTCCTGACTTTC,CASSPPLVSSGANVLTF
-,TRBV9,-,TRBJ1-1,TGTGCCAGCAGCGTAGAAACAGGAGTGGAGACTGAAGCTTTCTTT,CASSVETGVETEAFF
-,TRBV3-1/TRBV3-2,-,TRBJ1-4,TGTGCCAGCAGCCAAGGACAGGAAACTGAAAAACTGTTTTTT,CASSQGQETEKLFF
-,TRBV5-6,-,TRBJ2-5,TGTGCCAGCAGCTTGGGCGGACTTGAGACCCAGTACTTC,CASSLGGLETQYF
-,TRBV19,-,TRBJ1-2,TGTGCCAGTAGTATACAAGGGGTGAACTATGGCTACACCTTC,CASSIQGVNYGYTF
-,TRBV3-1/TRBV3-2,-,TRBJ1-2,TGTGCCAGCAGCCAAGCAAATCACTATGGCTACACCTTC,CASSQANHYGYTF
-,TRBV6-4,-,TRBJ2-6,TGTGCCAGCCGGGAGTACTCTGGGGCCAACGTCCTGACTTTC,CASREYSGANVLTF
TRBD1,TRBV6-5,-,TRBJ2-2,TGTGCCAGCAGACCCACCGGGACAGGGACCGGGGAGCTGTTTTTT,CASRPTGTGTGELFF
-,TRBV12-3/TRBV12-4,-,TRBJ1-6,TGTGCCAGCAGTGAGCAGGGAGGTTCACCCCTCCACTTT,CASSEQGGSPLHF
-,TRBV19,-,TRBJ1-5,TGTGCCAGTAGGATCGGCAGGGGCAATCAGCCCCAGCATTTT,CASRIGRGNQPQHF
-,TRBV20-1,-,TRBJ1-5,TGCAGTGCTAGTCAGGGTAATCAGCCCCAGCATTTT,CSASQGNQPQHF
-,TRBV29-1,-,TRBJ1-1,TGCAGCGTTGAAGCAGAGCCGGAGGTAGGGACTGAAGCTTTCTTT,CSVEAEPEVGTEAFF
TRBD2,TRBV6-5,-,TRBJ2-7,TGTGCCAGCAGCAGTAGCGGGCCGGCCTACGAGCAGTACTTC,CASSSSGPAYEQYF
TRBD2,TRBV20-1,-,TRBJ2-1,TGCAGTGCTAGTGGGCTAGCGGGGGGTTACAATGAGCAGTTCTTC,CSASGLAGGYNEQFF
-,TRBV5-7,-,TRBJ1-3,TGTGCCAGCAGCCCGGTTTTCACCATATATTTT,CASSPVFTIYF
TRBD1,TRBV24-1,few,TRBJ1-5,TGTGCCACCAGTGTGGGACAGGGCGGCCAGCCCCAGCATTTT,CATSVGQGGQPQHF